The 32 T cell receptor beta chains reported below all come from one sample, sequenced in a study of T cell responses to AZD1222 COVID-19 vaccine. The repertoire was sequenced with immunoSEQ multiplex PCR; TCRdb's copy has only in-frame clones and lacks some. The table has about 180,000 clones, under 95% seen once; the top ten hold approximately 1.5%. The sequences come from peripheral blood, collected 28 days after the second AZD1222 dose. These receptors came from an adult who received the AZD1222 COVID-19 vaccine.

This clone appeared once. J is TRBJ1-2 and V is TRBV7-9, with D uncertain. The length of the CDR3 is 11 residues. V was clipped by 3 bases and J by 8 bases, with 7 bases between them. The germline V gene encodes CDR1 SEHNR and CDR2 FQNEAQ (reference sequence). CDR3 in DNA: TGTGCCAGCAGCTTCCGCGACGGCTACACCTTC. Its translation: CASSFRDGYTF.

The chain is built from TRBV12-3 or TRBV12-4 and TRBJ1-2; D is possibly TRBD1 (6 bases). The V end was cut by 10 bases, the J end by 3 bases, with 12 bases between. The CDR3 runs 12 residues. In DNA, the CDR3 is TGTGCCACCCCAGGGGTCTACTATGGCTACACCTTC. This sequence encodes CATPGVYYGYTF.

This chain joins TRBV7-8 and TRBJ2-1; perhaps TRBD2 as D (5 bases). Germline lookup yields CDR1 SGHVS and CDR2 FQNEAQ. Trimming removed 8 bases from V and 4 bases from J, with 9 bases in between. The CDR3 contains 12 residues. The CDR3 spells CASCTGYNEQFF. The CDR3 coding sequence is TGTGCCAGCTGCACGGGGTACAATGAGCAGTTCTTC. The entire variable domain, with the rest obtained from reference TRBV7-8 and TRBJ2-1, is as follows: GAGVSQSPRYKVAKRGQDVALRCDPISGHVSLFWYQQALGQGPEFLTYFQNEAQLDKSGLPSDRFFAERPEGSVSTLKIQRTQQEDSAVYLCASCTGYNEQFFGPGTRLTVL.

The rearrangement uses TRBV28 and TRBJ2-5; 9 nucleotides line up with TRBD2. The trim removed 3 bases at V and 5 bases at J, leaving 13 bases unmatched. The CDR3 has 17 residues. Per germline, CDR1 MDHEN and CDR2 SYDVKM. The CDR3 DNA reads as TGTGCCAGCAGTTTGTTAGTGGAGGGACTAGCTGGTGAGACCCAGTACTTC. It encodes CASSLLVEGLAGETQYF.

The V call is TRBV10-3, the J call TRBJ2-3; D remains unclear. This CDR3 has 15 amino acids. Germline values: CDR1 ENHRY, CDR2 SYGVKD. Trimming removed 11 bases from V and 0 bases from J, with 18 bases in between. The CDR3 DNA reads TGTGCCGCCCGGAGCGACCAGAAAAGCACAGATACGCAGTATTTT. Its protein product is CAARSDQKSTDTQYF.

The rearrangement links TRBV28 to TRBJ2-3; D is perhaps TRBD1 or TRBD2 (5 bases each). Germline CDR1 MDHEN, CDR2 SYDVKM. The V end was cut by 5 bases, the J end by 2 bases, with 17 bases between. The CDR3 runs to 16 residues. The chain's CDR3 is CASSPLPIGTTDTQYF. Here the CDR3 DNA reads TGTGCCAGCAGTCCCCTCCCCATCGGGACCACAGATACGCAGTATTTT.

The genes are TRBV7-3 and TRBJ2-2, with TRBD1 matching over 9 bases. Germline lookup yields CDR1 SGHTA and CDR2 FQGTGA. This CDR3 has 16 residues. Germline trimming cut 8 bases from V and 4 bases from J; bases unmatched to any gene: 11. The chain's CDR3 is CASGTGRSRGTGELFF. The CDR3 DNA is TGTGCCAGCGGGACAGGGCGTTCGAGGGGCACCGGGGAGCTGTTTTTT.

V is TRBV28 and J is TRBJ2-5; D not certain. The CDR3 contains 12 residues. The germline CDR1 and CDR2 sequences are MDHEN and SYDVKM. Trimming shortened V by 2 bases and J by 4 bases, and 5 bases separated the two germline ends. The CDR3 sequence is CASSLLGETQYF. CDR3 in DNA: TGTGCCAGCAGTTTACTGGGAGAGACCCAGTACTTC.

The chain joins TRBV11-3 to TRBJ1-3; D may be TRBD1 (5 bases). The CDR3 covers 12 residues. Germline CDR1 SGHNT, CDR2 YENEEA. V dropped 3 bases and J dropped 9 bases, with 9 bases sitting between them. CDR3 amino acids: CASSLGGGTIYF. CDR3 DNA sequence: TGTGCCAGCAGCTTGGGCGGGGGCACCATATATTTT.

V is TRBV12-5 and J is TRBJ1-5, with a weak D call TRBD1 (6 bases). CDR1 LGHNT and CDR2 FRNRAP come from the germline V gene. The V and J ends lost 5 bases and 6 bases respectively, with 11 bases between them. CDR3 length equals 13 residues. As DNA, the CDR3 is TGTGCTAGTGGTCCTGAGGGGGGTCAGCCCCAGCATTTT. Translation: CASGPEGGQPQHF.

The CDR3 DNA reads as TGTGCCAGCAGTTCCGAACTAGCGGGAGATACGCAGTATTTT. Translated, it gives CASSSELAGDTQYF. The V gene is TRBV6-6, the J gene TRBJ2-3, with 9 nucleotides matching TRBD2. The CDR3 sequence is 14 residues long. J gave up 5 bases and V 4 bases, and 4 bases lay outside the gene matches. Germline V gene lookup returns CDR1 MNHNY and CDR2 SVGAGI (reference sequence).

The J gene is TRBJ1-1, the V gene TRBV3-1 (or the pseudogene TRBV3-2); 8 bases agree with TRBD1. J was trimmed by 11 bases and V by 0 bases; bases with no gene match: 8. The germline V gene has CDR1 LGHDT and CDR2 YNNKEL (reference sequence). The CDR3 spans 14 residues. CDR3 DNA: TGTGCCAGCAGCCAAGAAGCAGGGGGCTCTGGGGCTTTCTTT. Encoded protein: CASSQEAGGSGAFF.

The chain uses TRBV28 and TRBJ1-2; a possible D gene is TRBD1 (6 bases). The germline gives CDR1 MDHEN, CDR2 SYDVKM. Trimming took off 3 bases at V and 1 base at J, with 15 bases between the two ends. The CDR3 covers 16 residues. CDR3 sequence: CASSFLHDRLNYGYTF. DNA of the CDR3: TGTGCCAGCAGTTTTCTCCACGACAGGCTTAACTATGGCTACACCTTC.

This sequence joins TRBV6-2 or TRBV6-3 and TRBJ1-6; D possibly corresponds to TRBD1 (5 bases). This CDR3 is built from 16 residues. Trimming removed 5 bases at V and 7 bases at J, with 18 bases between. The germline V gene encodes CDR1 MNHEY and CDR2 SVGEGT. The CDR3 loop reads CASSDWTLGENSPLHF. The CDR3 DNA reads as TGTGCCAGCAGTGACTGGACATTAGGGGAGAATTCACCCCTCCACTTT.

The chain couples TRBV5-1 to TRBJ1-1, with 7 nucleotides matching TRBD1. Trimming removed 2 bases from V and 5 bases from J; junction bases left unmatched: 9. Per the germline V gene, CDR1 is SGHRS and CDR2 is YFSETQ. This CDR3 is built from 15 residues. The CDR3 here is CASSLMQGEGTEAFF. The CDR3 region has the DNA TGCGCCAGCAGCTTAATGCAGGGGGAAGGGACTGAAGCTTTCTTT.

The V gene is TRBV27, the J gene TRBJ2-2; D gene uncertain. Between the trimmed V and J ends, which lost 1 base and 0 bases, there was a span of 3 bases. The CDR3 contains 14 residues. Germline-derived CDR1 and CDR2 are MNHEY and SMNVEV (reference sequence). As DNA, the CDR3 is TGTGCCAGCAGTTTATTCGCGAACACCGGGGAGCTGTTTTTT. Translation: CASSLFANTGELFF.

The chain links TRBV2 to TRBJ2-5; TRBD2 matches at 8 bases. The CDR3 consists of 15 residues. The V gene's germline CDR1 is SNHLY and CDR2 FYNNEI. Trimming cost V 6 bases and J 5 bases; bases outside gene matches: 11. The CDR3 loop reads CASSFLRGGAETQYF. The DNA for the CDR3 is TGTGCCAGCAGCTTCCTACGGGGGGGCGCGGAGACCCAGTACTTC.

V gene TRBV7-2 combines with J gene TRBJ1-1; 7 bases line up with TRBD1. The CDR3 runs to 15 residues. Germline loops: CDR1 SGHTA, CDR2 FQGNSA. The V segment lost 6 bases and the J segment 5 bases; nucleotides outside the gene matches: 12. DNA for the CDR3: TGTGCCAGCAGAATCCGTTTGACAGGGCGGACTGAAGCTTTCTTT. The encoded protein is CASRIRLTGRTEAFF.

J is TRBJ2-7 and V is TRBV7-2; D remains ambiguous. Trimming took off 3 bases at V and 3 bases at J, with 9 bases between the two ends. Per the germline V gene, CDR1 is SGHTA and CDR2 is FQGNSA. The CDR3 length is 13 residues. CDR3 DNA sequence: TGTGCCAGCAGCTTTGGGCTAGGCTACGAGCAGTACTTC. It codes for CASSFGLGYEQYF.

This rearrangement joins TRBV29-1 to TRBJ2-7; 7 bases are shared with TRBD1. The CDR3 has 11 residues. Germline V lookup: CDR1 SQVTM, CDR2 ANQGSEA. J lost 6 bases, V lost 4 bases, and 3 bases had no gene match. The CDR3 bases are TGCAGCGTTGGACAGGGCTCCGAGCAGTACTTC. Its translation: CSVGQGSEQYF.

The CDR3 region has the DNA TGCGCCAGCAGCTTTGGTGTCGAGCAGTACTTC. Its protein is CASSFGVEQYF. The V gene is TRBV5-1, the J gene TRBJ2-7; D unclear. CDR1 SGHRS and CDR2 YFSETQ come from the germline V gene. V lost 2 bases and J 6 bases, leaving 6 bases between the germline ends. There are 11 residues in the CDR3.

The rearrangement uses TRBV5-4 and TRBJ1-2; the match to TRBD1 covers 10 bases. Germline loops: CDR1 SGHNT, CDR2 YYREEE (reference sequence). V shed 2 bases and J 7 bases; nucleotides not matched to a gene: 14. The CDR3 sequence is 17 residues long. The CDR3, as DNA: TGTGCCAGCAGCTTTCCAATTGGGGACAGGGGAAGAAGTGGCTACACCTTC. As protein: CASSFPIGDRGRSGYTF. Complete variable domain (other parts from reference TRBV5-4 and TRBJ1-2): ETGVTQSPTHLIKTRGQQVTLRCSSQSGHNTVSWYQQALGQGPQFIFQYYREEENGRGNFPPRFSGLQFPNYSSELNVNALELDDSALYLCASSFPIGDRGRSGYTFGSGTRLTVV.

CDR3 loop: CASNPSGSYGKNIQYF. The CDR3 nucleotides read TGCGCCAGCAACCCTAGCGGGAGTTATGGCAAAAACATTCAGTACTTC. The V and J genes are TRBV10-2 and TRBJ2-4; TRBD2 matches at 10 bases. After removal of 7 bases from V and 3 bases from J, the junction contained 9 bases not matched to a gene. The CDR3 loop spans 16 amino acids. Germline CDR1 is WSHSY and CDR2 is SAAADI.

The J gene is TRBJ2-1, the V gene TRBV14; D uncertain. There are 15 residues in the CDR3. V lost 6 bases to trimming and J lost 4 bases, with 16 bases between them. Germline V gives CDR1 SGHDN, CDR2 FVKESK. CDR3 protein: CASRPTWLEYNEQFF. CDR3 bases: TGTGCCAGCAGGCCCACCTGGCTCGAGTACAATGAGCAGTTCTTC.

The DNA for the CDR3 is TGTGCCAGCCGGGATTATAATTCACCCCTCCACTTT. Protein sequence: CASRDYNSPLHF. V and J are TRBV28 and TRBJ1-6; D gene unclear. Germline CDR1 MDHEN, CDR2 SYDVKM. V dropped 8 bases and J dropped 4 bases, with 6 bases sitting between them. The CDR3 extends over 12 amino acids.

The V and J genes are TRBV19 and TRBJ1-1; D is uncertain. From germline, CDR1 is LNHDA and CDR2 SQIVND (reference sequence). V lost 1 base to trimming and J lost 6 bases, with 12 bases between them. This CDR3 spans 14 amino acids. In DNA, the CDR3 is TGTGCCAGTAGTATAGGGGTTAAGTGGCCTGAAGCTTTCTTT. Its protein is CASSIGVKWPEAFF.

This rearrangement joins TRBV15 to TRBJ1-1, with a weak D call TRBD1 (5 bases). Between the trimmed V and J ends, which lost 6 bases and 8 bases, there was a span of 13 bases. In germline, CDR1 is LNHNV, CDR2 YYDKDF (reference sequence). This CDR3 has 12 amino acids. CDR3 loop: CATSQTGLEAFF. The CDR3 region has the DNA TGTGCCACCAGTCAAACGGGGCTCGAAGCTTTCTTT.

The CDR3 is CASSPGDSRVELFF. DNA for the CDR3: TGCGCCAGCAGCCCCGGGGATTCTAGGGTGGAACTGTTTTTT. V is TRBV4-3 and J is TRBJ1-4; D unclear. Trimming left V 4 bases short and J 12 bases short, with 18 bases between. The CDR3 totals 14 residues. Germline CDR1 LGHNA, CDR2 YSLEER.

The chain recombines TRBV6-5 with TRBJ1-5; D unresolved. Germline CDR1 MNHEY, CDR2 SVGAGI. Between the trimmed V and J ends, which lost 5 bases and 2 bases, there was a span of 13 bases. The CDR3 consists of 15 residues. The CDR3 loop is CASSREMVGNQPQHF. Written as DNA, the CDR3 is TGTGCCAGCAGTCGGGAGATGGTGGGCAATCAGCCCCAGCATTTT.

This clone was found once. The rearrangement uses TRBV11-2 and TRBJ1-4, with D maybe TRBD1 (5 bases). V was trimmed by 4 bases and J by 3 bases, leaving 24 bases between them. Germline CDR1 reads SGHAT; CDR2 reads FQNNGV. The CDR3 runs to 19 residues. CDR3 region: CASSSGTGPWASANEKLFF. The CDR3 coding sequence is TGTGCCAGCAGCTCAGGGACCGGGCCCTGGGCATCGGCTAATGAAAAACTGTTTTTT.

DNA of the CDR3: TGTGCCAGTAGTGCCCGGACAGGGAATACTCACACTGAAGCTTTCTTT. Protein product: CASSARTGNTHTEAFF. This chain connects TRBV19 to TRBJ1-1; TRBD1 matches 8 bases. The CDR3 is 16 amino acids. Germline CDR1 is LNHDA and CDR2 is SQIVND (reference sequence). The V gene end was trimmed by 5 bases and the J gene end by 3 bases; junction bases not matched to a gene: 11. The entire variable domain, with the rest obtained from reference TRBV19 and TRBJ1-1, is as follows: DGGITQSPKYLFRKEGQNVTLSCEQNLNHDAMYWYRQDPGQGLRLIYYSQIVNDFQKGDIAEGYSVSREKKESFPLTVTSAQKNPTAFYLCASSARTGNTHTEAFFGQGTRLTVV.

The genes are TRBV6-2 or TRBV6-3 and TRBJ1-5; 10 bases agree with TRBD1. With V trimmed by 5 bases and J by 4 bases, 11 bases remained unmatched. This CDR3 spans 17 amino acids. Germline V lookup: CDR1 MNHEY, CDR2 SVGEGT. The CDR3 coding sequence is TGTGCCAGCAGTCCACCGTTCGACAGGGGGCCTAATCAGCCCCAGCATTTT. It encodes CASSPPFDRGPNQPQHF.